This TCR beta chain is from a study of blood T cell repertoires in COVID-19 (dated by TCRdb to 2019 to 2021). For the study in its entirety: The collaborator samples originated in the United States, Italy and Spain and spanned the acute and convalescent phases of COVID-19. The repertoires were released in a freely available public database intended as a resource for research on the immune response to SARS-CoV-2. Where available, HLA class I and class II types were obtained from metadata supplied by the sample provider rather than from assay-based typing. The sample metadata nearly always contained a de-identified subject ID, COVID-19 status, age in years and sex. Deeply sampled blood TCRbeta repertoires from subjects exposed to, actively infected with, or recovered from COVID-19 were included in the dataset. Samples were obtained from the ongoing ImmuneRACE study (first 160 participants) and from over 1,000 subjects provided by 6 global collaborators. The material from the prospective study consisted of cDNA or gDNA derived from T cells, B-cell-depleted T cells, or PBMCs.

The immunoSEQ Assay, a bias-controlled multiplex PCR, was used to amplify TCRbeta CDR3 regions from genomic DNA. Processing in the source paper ran as follows. Nucleated cell counts per sample were estimated from amplification of reference gene primers within the assay. Sequence reads were collapsed and filtered to measure the absolute abundance of every unique TCRbeta CDR3 rearrangement. For each sample, productive Simpson clonality was calculated as the square root of Simpson's diversity index across productive rearrangements. TCRdb obtained this table from immuneACCESS and retained in-frame rearrangements with V and J assigned. These tables miss some clones; where compared with another copy, unresolved V genes account for less than half of the shortfall, and the remainder is unexplained. The V and J calls and clone size were taken over from that table, and D and trimming were inferred from the DNA. Here the sample has 260,000 or so clones; approximately 90% occur a single time. The ten largest clones take up approximately 2.8% of the sample.

This clone occurred once. The target of this receptor is not known. There are no base qualities to consult, and no much larger clone falls within one base. CDR1 KGHSH and CDR2 LQKENI were looked up in the germline V gene. Inclusive of the bounding cysteine and phenylalanine, the CDR3 is 16 residues long. The DNA shown is the 48-base CDR3, in frame from base 1. After removal of 3 bases from V and 4 bases from J, the junction retains 10 bases not matched to a gene. Results and caveats for the whole study, not just this receptor: Clinical and demographic metadata were provided uncurated, with the amount varying by source and participant.

Participants in the prospective study were aged about 18 to 95 years, lived in about two dozen United States geographic areas, and enrolled through a virtual design. In the prospective study, cohorts were assigned on the basis of participant-reported clinical history obtained from a screening survey and a study questionnaire. Mobile phlebotomists in the prospective study collected whole blood, serum and a nasopharyngeal or oropharyngeal swab from every participant. Participants in the prospective study had the option to provide additional blood draws and questionnaires over a roughly 2-month period. Before DNA extraction, blood samples from the prospective study were shipped at room temperature or frozen.

The source of this sequence is a woman in her thirties with acute COVID-19. The sequence is built from TRBV18 and TRBJ2-3; 7 of the junction bases match TRBD2. The sequencing sample was made of PBMCs or T cells enriched from blood (not recorded which). DNA sequence: TGTGCCAGCTCACCCCCCGCGCGGGGGTCCCCAGATACGCAGTATTTT. It specifies CASSPPARGSPDTQYF.